One sample yielded the 4 T cell receptor beta chains listed below, sequenced in a study of cytomegalovirus exposure and HLA in healthy donors. 13 Jbeta primers and 60 Vbeta primers were used for the PCR. Assay: immunoSEQ multiplex PCR; the TCRdb copy retains only in-frame clones and omits some. The sample includes 110,000 or so clones, about 68% of them seen just once. The specimen was PBMCs. The receptor source for this set is a woman aged 50 to 60 in good health and CMV-seropositive.

The J gene is TRBJ2-1, the V gene TRBV2; D call uncertain. CDR1 and CDR2 (germline): SNHLY, FYNNEI. CDR3 size: 13 residues. V lost 2 bases, J lost 14 bases, and 16 bases lay in between. The CDR3 DNA reads as TGTGCCAGCAGTGAATACCCTAGAGGCGAGGAGTTCTTC. It translates to CASSEYPRGEEFF.

The chain recombines TRBV27 with TRBJ2-7; 12 nucleotides align to TRBD2. Trimming took 7 bases from V and 7 from J; bases not matched to a gene: 8. The CDR3 loop spans 14 amino acids. CDR1 and CDR2 from the germline V gene are MNHEY and SMNVEV (reference sequence). The CDR3 region is CASKRTSGGQEQYF. The CDR3 DNA reads TGTGCCAGCAAGAGAACTAGCGGGGGGCAAGAGCAGTACTTC.

The chain joins TRBV5-1 to TRBJ2-3; D perhaps matches TRBD2 (5 bases). This CDR3 region has 14 residues. Germline CDR1 reads SGHRS; CDR2 reads YFSETQ. V was clipped by 5 bases and J by 4 bases, with 14 bases between them. The CDR3 protein is CASSGEGPPDTQYF. CDR3 coding DNA: TGCGCCAGCAGTGGAGAGGGCCCTCCAGATACGCAGTATTTT.

The chain combines TRBV7-9 with TRBJ1-2, with D tentatively TRBD1 (5 bases). The V end was cut by 5 bases, the J end by 8 bases, with 21 bases between. The germline CDR1 and CDR2 sequences are SEHNR and FQNEAQ (reference sequence). The CDR3 is 15 residues long. The CDR3 bases are TGTGCCAGCAGCCCCATCGGGCAGGGCATTCCGGGCTACACCTTC. Protein: CASSPIGQGIPGYTF.